These 9 T cell receptor beta chains share one sample of origin, sequenced in a study of blood T cell repertoires in COVID-19. Here immunoSEQ multiplex PCR was the method, and the copy in TCRdb shows in-frame clones only, minus some. The sample lists approximately 150,000 clones, 75% to 90% occurring once. Sequenced: peripheral blood. All receptors derive from a woman aged 55-75 years with active COVID-19.

The chain carries TRBV7-3 and TRBJ2-5; 9 positions match TRBD2. Unmatched junction bases numbered 4, after V lost 5 bases and J lost 0 bases. This CDR3 is 15 amino acids long. Germline values: CDR1 SGHTA, CDR2 FQGTGA. The CDR3 sequence: CASSLAGTYQETQYF. Here the CDR3 DNA reads TGTGCCAGCAGCCTAGCGGGAACGTACCAAGAGACCCAGTACTTC.

The rearrangement joins TRBV7-6 to TRBJ1-4; TRBD1 matches at 9 bases. Germline V gives CDR1 SGHVS, CDR2 FNYEAQ. The CDR3 contains 15 residues. V shed 3 bases, J shed 8 bases, and the junction held 7 bases outside the gene matches. The CDR3 region is CASSLGTGLGEKLFF. CDR3 in DNA: TGTGCCAGCAGCTTGGGGACAGGGTTGGGCGAAAAACTGTTTTTT.

For this clone: One junction end disagrees with the germline gene, perhaps due to a read error. The V gene is TRBV7-7, the J gene TRBJ2-3; TRBD2 agrees at 10 bases. Germline V lookup: CDR1 SSHAT, CDR2 FNYEAQ (reference sequence). The CDR3 runs 18 residues. DNA of the CDR3: TGTGCTAGCAGCTTGGAAGGTTACACTAGCGGGGGCACAGATACGCAGTATTTT. Translated: CASSLEGYTSGGTDTQYF.

This chain's CDR3 is CASSASGGDYNEQFF. The CDR3 DNA is TGTGCCAGCAGCGCTAGCGGGGGCGATTACAATGAGCAGTTCTTC. The chain recombines TRBV9 with TRBJ2-1; TRBD2 aligns across 10 bases. Trimming removed 3 bases from V and 4 bases from J; junction bases left unmatched: 4. The CDR3 totals 15 residues. The V gene's germline CDR1 is SGDLS and CDR2 YYNGEE.

The rearrangement links TRBV5-1 to TRBJ2-1; perhaps TRBD1 as D (7 bases). This CDR3 has 17 residues. Germline values: CDR1 SGHRS, CDR2 YFSETQ. The V end was cut by 4 bases, the J end by 8 bases, with 25 bases between. CDR3 sequence (DNA): TGCGCCAGCAGCCAAATCCCAGGGGGAGGCCTTCGGGATGAGCAGTTCTTC. It encodes CASSQIPGGGLRDEQFF.

The V call is TRBV7-8, the J call TRBJ2-5; 15 bases map to TRBD2. The CDR3 runs 18 residues. Per the germline V gene, CDR1 is SGHVS and CDR2 is FQNEAQ. Germline trimming cut 5 bases from V and 2 bases from J; bases unmatched to any gene: 9. CDR3 sequence: CASSQPPGTSGRQETQYF. Written as DNA, the CDR3 is TGTGCCAGCAGCCAGCCACCCGGGACTAGCGGGAGGCAAGAGACCCAGTACTTC.

This clone has a single count. This rearrangement joins TRBV24-1 to TRBJ2-2, with unresolved D. The germline CDR1 and CDR2 sequences are KGHDR and SFDVKD. The CDR3 is 13 residues long. V dropped 4 bases and J dropped 1 base, with 3 bases sitting between them. CDR3 sequence: CATSEQNTGELFF. CDR3 coding DNA: TGTGCCACCAGTGAACAGAACACCGGGGAGCTGTTTTTT.

The rearrangement joins TRBV28 to TRBJ1-5; the D is unclear. The V and J ends lost 3 bases and 4 bases respectively, with 13 bases between them. This CDR3 region has 15 residues. The germline V gene has CDR1 MDHEN and CDR2 SYDVKM. Written as DNA, the CDR3 is TGTGCCAGCAGTTTTCGAAAAACTTCGAATCAGCCCCAGCATTTT. This sequence encodes CASSFRKTSNQPQHF. Full variable domain (remainder filled in from reference TRBV28 and TRBJ1-5): DVKVTQSSRYLVKRTGEKVFLECVQDMDHENMFWYRQDPGLGLRLIYFSYDVKMKEKGDIPEGYSVSREKKERFSLILESASTNQTSMYLCASSFRKTSNQPQHFGDGTRLSIL.

V gene TRBV7-3 combines with J gene TRBJ2-2; TRBD1 might be the D (5 bases). Germline CDR1 and CDR2: SGHTA and FQGTGA. Trimming pared 5 bases from V and 8 bases from J, leaving 12 bases between. The CDR3 is 13 amino acids. For the CDR3, the DNA is TGTGCCAGCAGCGAACAACAGGAAGGGGAGCTGTTTTTT. It encodes CASSEQQEGELFF.